This T cell receptor (beta chain) was retrieved from a study of blood T cells in healthy people across ages. A sample-barcoded 5' primer and a J-beta primer mix were used in a second PCR of roughly 6 to 11 cycles. TCRdb redid the calling of the 5' RACE reads with MiXCR, one entry per CDR3 protein. The sample records 1.5 million to 2 million distinct CDR3 sequences, just under 50% being singletons. Study-wide findings and caveats: The unsorted PBMCs prevented any conclusive comparison of naive versus antigen-experienced cells.

This clonotype has more than one count but fewer than ten. Its target is not known. This TCR came from a woman between 40 and 50 years old in good health. Sequencing was done on a sample of blood.

The CDR3 sequence is CSARVRLDSDTQYF. The CDR3 nucleotides are TGCAGTGCTAGAGTCCGACTGGACTCTGATACGCAGTATTTT. V is TRBV20-1 and J is TRBJ2-3; D might be TRBD2 (5 bases). The length of the CDR3 is 14 residues. Trimming left V 1 base short and J 6 bases short, with 14 bases between. Germline V lookup: CDR1 DFQATT, CDR2 SNEGSKA (reference sequence).